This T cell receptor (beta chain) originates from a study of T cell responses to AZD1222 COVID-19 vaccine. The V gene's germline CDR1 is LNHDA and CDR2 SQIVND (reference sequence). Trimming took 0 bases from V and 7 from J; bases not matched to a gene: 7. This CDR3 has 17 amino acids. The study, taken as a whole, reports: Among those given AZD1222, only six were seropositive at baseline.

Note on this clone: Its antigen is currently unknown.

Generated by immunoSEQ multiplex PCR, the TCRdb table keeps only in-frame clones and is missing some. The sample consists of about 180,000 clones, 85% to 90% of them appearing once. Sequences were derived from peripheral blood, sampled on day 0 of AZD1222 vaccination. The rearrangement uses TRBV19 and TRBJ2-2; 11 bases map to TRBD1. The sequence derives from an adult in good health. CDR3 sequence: CASSIDHWGQGVGELFF. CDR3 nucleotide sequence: TGTGCCAGTAGTATAGATCATTGGGGACAGGGGGTCGGGGAGCTGTTTTTT.